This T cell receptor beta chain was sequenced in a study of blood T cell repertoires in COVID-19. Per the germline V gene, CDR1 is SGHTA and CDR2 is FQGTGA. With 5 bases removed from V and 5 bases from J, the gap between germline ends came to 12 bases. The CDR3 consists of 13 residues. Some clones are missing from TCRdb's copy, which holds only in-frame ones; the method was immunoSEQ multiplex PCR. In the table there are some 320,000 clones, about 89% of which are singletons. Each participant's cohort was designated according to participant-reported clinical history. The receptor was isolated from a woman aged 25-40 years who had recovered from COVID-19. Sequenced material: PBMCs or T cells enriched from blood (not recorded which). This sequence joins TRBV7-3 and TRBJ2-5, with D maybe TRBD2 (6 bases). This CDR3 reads CASSPPGGETQYF. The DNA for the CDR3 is TGTGCCAGCAGCCCCCCTGGGGGGGAGACCCAGTACTTC. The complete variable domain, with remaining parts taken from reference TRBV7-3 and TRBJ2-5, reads GAGVSQTPSNKVTEKGKYVELRCDPISGHTALYWYRQSLGQGPEFLIYFQGTGAADDSGLPNDRFFAVRPEGSVSTLKIQRTERGDSAVYLCASSPPGGETQYFGPGTRLLVL.